This TCR beta chain was sequenced during a study of T-cell reconstitution after alpha-beta-depleted transplantation in children. The V end lost 1 base, the J end lost 6 bases, and 6 bases lay between the germline ends. The CDR3 sequence is 13 residues long. Per germline, CDR1 MDHEN and CDR2 SYDVKM. This clonotype has ten or more counts. Preparing the TCRbeta library involved the use of unique molecular identifiers. TCRdb reanalysed the PCR reads using MiXCR and keeps one entry per CDR3 protein. The sample contains around 130,000 distinct CDR3 sequences, roughly 9% of which appear only once. This sequence originates from a girl younger than two who had a stem cell transplant for combined immunodeficiency, so the T cells may come from the graft donor. The chain couples TRBV28 to TRBJ2-2; D is unclear. The sample in question was PBMCs, mostly from graft donor cells, obtained 180 days after TCRalphabeta/CD19-depleted stem cell transplant. CDR3 in amino acids: CASSLFIPGELFF. The DNA of the CDR3 is TGTGCCAGCAGTTTATTTATCCCCGGGGAGCTGTTTTTT.